The 16 T cell receptor beta chains below come from one sample, sequenced in a study of PD-1 blockade in classical Hodgkin lymphoma. Indicated time point: cycle 4 day 1 (C4D1), after five to seven weeks of nivolumab. No patient escaped relapse after autologous stem cell transplantation, and brentuximab vedotin exposure varied. TCRdb's table, derived via immunoSEQ multiplex PCR, lists solely in-frame clones and lacks some. The sample has about 51,000 clones; around 80% are singletons. The sample in question was peripheral blood mononuclear cells (PBMCs), obtained before the fourth cycle of nivolumab. The receptors come from a human donor with classical Hodgkin lymphoma.

The rearrangement links TRBV10-1 to TRBJ2-1; perhaps TRBD2 as D (6 bases). The CDR3 has 14 amino acids. The ends were cut back, 5 bases at V and 3 bases at J, with 11 bases in the middle. Germline CDR1 is WNHNN and CDR2 is SYGVQD (reference sequence). Written as DNA, the CDR3 is TGCGCCAGCAGTCGATCTAGCGTCTACAATGAGCAGTTCTTC. It codes for CASSRSSVYNEQFF.

This chain connects TRBV9 to TRBJ1-1; 8 nucleotides match TRBD1. The CDR3 loop spans 14 amino acids. Trimming at V came to 3 bases and at J to 6 bases, leaving 7 bases not matched to a gene. CDR1 and CDR2 from the germline V gene are SGDLS and YYNGEE. The CDR3 sequence: CASSAETGVAEAFF. The DNA of the CDR3 is TGTGCCAGCAGCGCCGAGACAGGGGTCGCTGAAGCTTTCTTT. Variable domain in full (rest from reference TRBV9 and TRBJ1-1): DSGVTQTPKHLITATGQRVTLRCSPRSGDLSVYWYQQSLDQGLQFLIQYYNGEERAKGNILERFSAQQFPDLHSELNLSSLELGDSALYFCASSAETGVAEAFFGQGTRLTVV.

The chain combines TRBV27 with TRBJ2-7; the D gene is possibly TRBD2 (5 bases). Trimming took off 8 bases at V and 1 base at J, with 12 bases between the two ends. Germline V gene sequence: CDR1 MNHEY, CDR2 SMNVEV (reference sequence). This CDR3 is 13 amino acids long. In nucleotides, the CDR3 is TGTGCCAGCCGGCCCTCGGGGTCCTACGAGCAGTACTTC. Translation gives CASRPSGSYEQYF.

The chain carries TRBV7-9 and TRBJ1-1; 7 nucleotides align to TRBD1. With V trimmed by 0 bases and J by 11 bases, 6 bases remained unmatched. The CDR3 totals 13 residues. Germline assignment: CDR1 SEHNR and CDR2 FQNEAQ (reference sequence). CDR3 amino acids: CASSLAGGRSAFF. The DNA for the CDR3 is TGTGCCAGCAGCTTAGCAGGGGGCAGGTCGGCTTTCTTT.

The V gene is TRBV2, the J gene TRBJ2-6; D unclear. CDR3 length: 14 residues. The V and J ends lost 3 bases and 4 bases respectively, with 7 bases between them. Looked up from germline, CDR1 is SNHLY and CDR2 is FYNNEI. The CDR3 loop is CASSDRPGANVLTF. The DNA for the CDR3 is TGTGCCAGCAGTGACCGTCCCGGGGCCAACGTCCTGACTTTC.

The V gene is TRBV7-2, the J gene TRBJ2-1; 8 bases agree with TRBD2. The CDR3 loop spans 18 amino acids. The germline CDR1 and CDR2 sequences are SGHTA and FQGNSA. Trimming took 2 bases from V and 7 from J; bases not matched to a gene: 16. In nucleotides, the CDR3 is TGTGCCAGCAGCTTAAAAGTCACGGGAGGGCCGTTTTGGAATGAGCAGTTCTTC. It encodes CASSLKVTGGPFWNEQFF.

This clone was seen just once. V gene TRBV1 combines with J gene TRBJ1-5. TRBV1 corresponds to a pseudogene. The CDR3 loop spans 16 amino acids. The CDR3 is CTSSQVGTPCNQPQHF. The CDR3, as DNA: TGCACCAGCAGCCAAGTAGGTACACCCTGCAATCAGCCCCAGCATTTT.

The V call is TRBV6-1, the J call TRBJ1-5; 8 nucleotides match TRBD1. After removal of 6 bases from V and 0 bases from J, the junction contained 10 bases not matched to a gene. The germline CDR1 and CDR2 sequences are MNHNS and SASEGT. This CDR3 is 17 amino acids long. This CDR3 is CASREPPTGGSNQPQHF. The CDR3 region has the DNA TGTGCCAGCAGAGAACCCCCTACAGGGGGTAGCAATCAGCCCCAGCATTTT.

CDR3 DNA: TGTGCCAGCAGTAAGATAGACCTTCCCTACGAGCAGTACTTC. Its protein product is CASSKIDLPYEQYF. V and J are TRBV7-9 and TRBJ2-7; D is unresolved. The germline V and J ends were trimmed by 6 bases and 2 bases, with 14 bases remaining between them. CDR1 is SEHNR and CDR2 is FQNEAQ in the germline V gene (reference sequence). This CDR3 is built from 14 residues. Based on the CDR3 plus reference TRBV7-9 and TRBJ2-7, the full variable domain is DTGVSQNPRHKITKRGQNVTFRCDPISEHNRLYWYRQTLGQGPEFLTYFQNEAQLEKSRLLSDRFSAERPKGSFSTLEIQRTEQGDSAMYLCASSKIDLPYEQYFGPGTRLTVT.

This clone is medium-sized by share. A much larger clone lies a single base off, so this may be a read error. Other nucleotide sequences from this sample produce the same CDR3. The rearrangement links TRBV11-3 to TRBJ2-1; D is ambiguous. Germline loops: CDR1 SGHNT, CDR2 YENEEA. V lost 0 bases, J lost 8 bases, and 8 bases lay in between. This CDR3 is built from 13 residues. The CDR3 sequence is CASSLEGSDEQFF. Written as DNA, the CDR3 is TGTGCCAGCAGCTTAGAGGGCAGCGATGAGCAGTTCTTC. The full variable domain, completed using reference TRBV11-3 and TRBJ2-1, is EAGVVQSPRYKIIEKKQPVAFWCNPISGHNTLYWYLQNLGQGPELLIRYENEEAVDDSQLPKDRFSAERLKGVDSTLKIQPAELGDSAVYLCASSLEGSDEQFFGPGTRLTVL.

V usage is TRBV19 and J usage is TRBJ1-1; no firm D call. V was pared by 4 bases and J by 10 bases, with 13 bases between. The CDR3 covers 12 residues. Germline V gives CDR1 LNHDA, CDR2 SQIVND (reference sequence). CDR3 sequence (DNA): TGTGCCAGTAGTACCCGAGAGGCGGGAGCTTTCTTT. Amino acids: CASSTREAGAFF. The whole variable domain, remainder taken from reference TRBV19 and TRBJ1-1, is DGGITQSPKYLFRKEGQNVTLSCEQNLNHDAMYWYRQDPGQGLRLIYYSQIVNDFQKGDIAEGYSVSREKKESFPLTVTSAQKNPTAFYLCASSTREAGAFFGQGTRLTVV.

This clone is medium-sized by share. V and J are TRBV14 and TRBJ2-3; the match to TRBD2 covers 11 bases. The CDR3 extends over 15 amino acids. Germline V gene sequence: CDR1 SGHDN, CDR2 FVKESK. After removal of 5 bases from V and 3 bases from J, the junction contained 4 bases not matched to a gene. DNA for the CDR3: TGTGCCAGCAGCTGGACTAGCGGGTGGACAGATACGCAGTATTTT. Amino acids: CASSWTSGWTDTQYF.

As DNA, the CDR3 is TGTGCCAGCAGCCAAAATGACAGGCGACCCTACGAGCAGTACTTC. Residues: CASSQNDRRPYEQYF. The chain links TRBV14 to TRBJ2-7; weak D call: TRBD1 (6 bases). The CDR3 loop spans 15 amino acids. CDR1 is SGHDN and CDR2 is FVKESK in the germline V gene. Trimming took 2 bases from V and 2 from J, leaving 13 bases between them.

V and J are TRBV7-9 and TRBJ2-2; no definite D call. CDR1 is SEHNR and CDR2 is FQNEAQ in the germline V gene (reference sequence). Trimming cost V 5 bases and J 5 bases, with 12 bases left between them. This CDR3 contains 14 residues. The CDR3 region is CASSLPVHTGELFF. Written as DNA, the CDR3 is TGTGCCAGCAGCCTTCCCGTGCATACCGGGGAGCTGTTTTTT.

This rearrangement joins TRBV14 to TRBJ1-2; D remains unclear. V was cut by 4 bases and J by 6 bases, with 15 bases left in between. The CDR3 is made up of 14 amino acids. Germline values: CDR1 SGHDN, CDR2 FVKESK. The DNA for the CDR3 is TGTGCCAGCAGCCCCCGGACTCGGGGTGATGGCTACACCTTC. Protein sequence: CASSPRTRGDGYTF. Full variable domain (rest looked up from reference TRBV14 and TRBJ1-2): EAGVTQFPSHSVIEKGQTVTLRCDPISGHDNLYWYRRVMGKEIKFLLHFVKESKQDESGMPNNRFLAERTGGTYSTLKVQPAELEDSGVYFCASSPRTRGDGYTFGSGTRLTVV.

The V gene is TRBV5-1, the J gene TRBJ1-1, with D hard to call. The CDR3 spans 14 residues. V dropped 4 bases and J dropped 0 bases, with 10 bases sitting between them. Germline V gene lookup returns CDR1 SGHRS and CDR2 YFSETQ. CDR3 coding DNA: TGCGCCAGCAGCCAGATGGGTGTGAACACTGAAGCTTTCTTT. Translated: CASSQMGVNTEAFF.